Given below is one TCR beta chain in context. The target antigen is unknown. Profiling relied on immunoSEQ multiplex PCR, and the TCRdb table lists in-frame clones only, not all of them. The top ten clones hold nearly 3.5% of a sample with roughly 180,000 clones, approximately 93% of them seen once. The sample originates from a study of T cell responses to AZD1222 COVID-19 vaccine. Notes on the study in general: Spike-specific TCR breadth and depth went up after people got two AZD1222 doses.

The sequenced sample was peripheral blood, obtained 28 days after the second AZD1222 dose. The receptor comes from an adult who received the AZD1222 COVID-19 vaccine.

The DNA of the CDR3 is TGTGCCAGCAGTCCCGACAGGAACACCTACGAGCAGTACTTC. Translated, it gives CASSPDRNTYEQYF. V gene TRBV6-5 combines with J gene TRBJ2-7; D possibly corresponds to TRBD1 (6 bases). CDR3 size: 14 residues. CDR1 and CDR2 from the germline V gene are MNHEY and SVGAGI. The V end was cut by 5 bases, the J end by 2 bases, with 13 bases between.